A selection of T cell receptor beta chains follows, all from one sample in a study of CD8+CD57+ T cells in acquired aplastic anemia. MiXCR, run by TCRdb on the reads, gives a single entry per CDR3 protein. The data hold fewer than 200,000 distinct CDR3 sequences, with 70% to 75% observed a single time. What was sequenced was sorted CD4+, CD8+, or CD8+CD57+ T cells (not recorded which) from PBMCs. Source of these receptors: a human donor with aplastic anemia. CDR3s include the opening cysteine and the closing phenylalanine or tryptophan. The D gene is left open where the match is weak. The size of a clone is reported for some rows only, either as once, few or many, or as a class for expanded clones.

TRBJ2-7 TRBD2 TRBV24-1 . TGTGCCACCAGTGCGGGGACTAGCGGGACTGAGCAGTACTTC CATSAGTSGTEQYF
TRBJ2-2 . TRBV19 . TGTGCCAGTAGTATTAACCCTTGGCACACCGGGGAGCTGTTTTTT CASSINPWHTGELFF
TRBJ1-5 TRBD1 TRBV7-8 . TGCGCCAGCAGCCAACGGGACAGCCTCAATCAGCCCCAGCATTTT CASSQRDSLNQPQHF
TRBJ1-1 TRBD1 TRBV5-6 . TGTGCCAGCAGCTTAGTCGGGACAGGGGATGAAGCTTTCTTT CASSLVGTGDEAFF
TRBJ1-2 . TRBV10-3 . TGTGCCATCAGTGAGTCATGGGAGGGCGATGGCTACACCTTC CAISESWEGDGYTF
TRBJ1-6 . TRBV2 few TGTGCCACCTCCCTTGGTGGGTATAATTCACCCCTCCACTTT CATSLGGYNSPLHF
TRBJ1-1 TRBD1 TRBV15 . TGTGCCACCATCCAGGGACAGGGGAACACTGAAGCTTTCTTT CATIQGQGNTEAFF
TRBJ2-1 . TRBV15 few TGTGCCACCAGCAGAGGGGACGTTGGCAATGAGCAGTTCTTC CATSRGDVGNEQFF
TRBJ2-2 . TRBV10-1 . TGCGCCAGCAGTGAAGGGTCTAGCCATTTGGACGGGGAGCTGTTTTTT CASSEGSSHLDGELFF
TRBJ2-1 . TRBV7-9 . TGTGCCAGCAGCGCCCAGGGGTACAATGAGCAGTTCTTC CASSAQGYNEQFF
TRBJ2-1 . TRBV7-7 . TGTGCTAGCAGCCCCAGGGGCGAGGGTTACAATGAGCAGTTCTTC CASSPRGEGYNEQFF
TRBJ2-1 TRBD1 TRBV24-1 . TGTGCCACCAGCGGGCCGGGACAGGGTCTCTACAATGAGCAGTTCTTC CATSGPGQGLYNEQFF
TRBJ2-5 . TRBV7-3 once TGTGCCAGCAGCTTAGGTTCGGTAGGGGAGACCCAGTACTTC CASSLGSVGETQYF
TRBJ2-3 TRBD1 TRBV15 . TGTGCCACCAGCCCCCAGGGGGCGGCAACAGATACGCAGTATTTT CATSPQGAATDTQYF
TRBJ1-2 . TRBV19 . TGTGCCAGTAGCCCAGGACTGAACCTTAACTATGGCTACACCTTC CASSPGLNLNYGYTF
TRBJ1-5 . TRBV6-2/TRBV6-3 many TGTGCCAGCAGTTACGAGGACTCCGGAGGTCAGCCCCAGCATTTT CASSYEDSGGQPQHF
TRBJ1-1 . TRBV29-1 . TGCAGCGTTTGGCAGGGAGGGACTGAAGCTTTCTTT CSVWQGGTEAFF
TRBJ1-1 . TRBV9 . TGTGCCAGCAGCCCCGGGGGGGCCAACACTGAAGCTTTCTTT CASSPGGANTEAFF
TRBJ2-5 TRBD2 TRBV10-3 . TGTGCCATCAGTGACTATCGCGGGGGGGTCCAAGAGACCCAGTACTTC CAISDYRGGVQETQYF
TRBJ1-2 TRBD1 TRBV5-6 . TGTGCCAGCAGCTTGGTCTCCAGGGGGGAGGCCTATGGCTACACCTTC CASSLVSRGEAYGYTF
TRBJ2-7 TRBD1 TRBV7-6 . TGTGCCAGCAGCTTCGGACAGGGAGAGGCCTACGAGCAGTACTTC CASSFGQGEAYEQYF
TRBJ2-7 TRBD2 TRBV10-3 . TGTGCCAGCAGTGAAGCCGGGCAGCGGGGTTCCTACGAGCAGTACTTC CASSEAGQRGSYEQYF
TRBJ1-2 TRBD1 TRBV5-5 once TGTGCCAGCAGCTTGTTGGGAGACAGGGGCTATGGCTACACCTTC CASSLLGDRGYGYTF
TRBJ2-1 . TRBV7-2 . TGTGCCAGCAGCAGAGACTACAATGAGCAGCTCTTC CASSRDYNEQLF
TRBJ2-1 . TRBV5-6 few TGTGCCAGCAGCTTAAGGGGGCGGGGGGACAATGAGCAGTTCTTC CASSLRGRGDNEQFF
TRBJ1-4 . TRBV15 . TGTGCCACCAGCAGTCCCGCGCACGGGGGACCGGGGGAAAAACTGTTTTTT CATSSPAHGGPGEKLFF
TRBJ2-1 TRBD2 TRBV10-3 once TGTGCCATCAAGGAAGCGGGGGGCCTCAATAAGCAGTTCTTC CAIKEAGGLNKQFF